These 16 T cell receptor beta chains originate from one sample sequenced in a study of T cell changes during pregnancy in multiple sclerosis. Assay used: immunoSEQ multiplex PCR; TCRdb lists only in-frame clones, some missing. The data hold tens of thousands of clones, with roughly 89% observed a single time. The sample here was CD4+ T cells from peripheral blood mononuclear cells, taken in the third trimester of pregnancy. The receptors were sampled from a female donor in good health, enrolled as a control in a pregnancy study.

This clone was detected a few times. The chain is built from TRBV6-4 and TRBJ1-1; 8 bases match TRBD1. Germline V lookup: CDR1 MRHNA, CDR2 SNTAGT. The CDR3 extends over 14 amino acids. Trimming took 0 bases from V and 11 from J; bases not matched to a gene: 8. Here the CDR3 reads CASSDSSQGAPAFF. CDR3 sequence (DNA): TGTGCCAGCAGTGACTCGAGCCAGGGGGCGCCGGCTTTCTTT.

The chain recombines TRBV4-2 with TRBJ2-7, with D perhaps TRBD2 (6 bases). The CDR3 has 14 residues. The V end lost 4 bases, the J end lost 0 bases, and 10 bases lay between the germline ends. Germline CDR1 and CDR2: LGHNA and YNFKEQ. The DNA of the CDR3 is TGTGCCAGCAGCCTCCTAGCGCTCTCCTACGAGCAGTACTTC. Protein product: CASSLLALSYEQYF.

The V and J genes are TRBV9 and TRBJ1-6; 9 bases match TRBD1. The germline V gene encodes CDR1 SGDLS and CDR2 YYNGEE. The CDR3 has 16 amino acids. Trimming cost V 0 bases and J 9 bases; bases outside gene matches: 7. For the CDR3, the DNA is TGTGCCAGCAGCGTAGATGAGGGACAGGGTATTTCACCCCTCCACTTT. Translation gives CASSVDEGQGISPLHF.

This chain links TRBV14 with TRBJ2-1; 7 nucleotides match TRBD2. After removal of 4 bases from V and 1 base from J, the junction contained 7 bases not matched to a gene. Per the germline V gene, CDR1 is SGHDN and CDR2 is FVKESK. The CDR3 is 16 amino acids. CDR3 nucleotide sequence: TGTGCCAGCAGCCCCCTAGTGGGGGGGTCCTACAATGAGCAGTTCTTC. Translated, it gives CASSPLVGGSYNEQFF.

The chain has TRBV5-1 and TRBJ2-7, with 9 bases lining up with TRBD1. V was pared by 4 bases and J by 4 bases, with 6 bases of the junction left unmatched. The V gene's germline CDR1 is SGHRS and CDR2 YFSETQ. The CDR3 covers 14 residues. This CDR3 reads CASSLTGGRYEQYF. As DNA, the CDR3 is TGCGCCAGCAGCCTCACAGGGGGCAGATACGAGCAGTACTTC. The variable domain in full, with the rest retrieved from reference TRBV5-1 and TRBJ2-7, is KAGVTQTPRYLIKTRGQQVTLSCSPISGHRSVSWYQQTPGQGLQFLFEYFSETQRNKGNFPGRFSGRQFSNSRSEMNVSTLELGDSALYLCASSLTGGRYEQYFGPGTRLTVT.

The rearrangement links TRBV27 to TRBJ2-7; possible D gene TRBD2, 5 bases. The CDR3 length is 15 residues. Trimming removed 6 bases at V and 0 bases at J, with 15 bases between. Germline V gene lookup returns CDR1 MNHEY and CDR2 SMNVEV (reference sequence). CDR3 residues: CASSLGRGNSYEQYF. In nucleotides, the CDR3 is TGTGCCAGCAGCCTTGGCAGAGGGAACTCCTACGAGCAGTACTTC.

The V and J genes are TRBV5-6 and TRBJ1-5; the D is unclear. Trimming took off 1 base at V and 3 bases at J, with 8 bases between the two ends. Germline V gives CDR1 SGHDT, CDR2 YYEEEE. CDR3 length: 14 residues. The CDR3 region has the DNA TGTGCCAGCAGCTTGCCGGGGTTCAATCAGCCCCAGCATTTT. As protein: CASSLPGFNQPQHF. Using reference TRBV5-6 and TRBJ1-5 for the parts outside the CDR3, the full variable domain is DAGVTQSPTHLIKTRGQQVTLRCSPKSGHDTVSWYQQALGQGPQFIFQYYEEEERQRGNFPDRFSGHQFPNYSSELNVNALLLGDSALYLCASSLPGFNQPQHFGDGTRLSIL.

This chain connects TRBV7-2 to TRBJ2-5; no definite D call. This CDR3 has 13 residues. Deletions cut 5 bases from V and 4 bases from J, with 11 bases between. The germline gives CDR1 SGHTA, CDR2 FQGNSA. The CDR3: CASSRTTGETQYF. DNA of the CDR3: TGTGCCAGCAGCCGAACAACGGGAGAGACCCAGTACTTC.

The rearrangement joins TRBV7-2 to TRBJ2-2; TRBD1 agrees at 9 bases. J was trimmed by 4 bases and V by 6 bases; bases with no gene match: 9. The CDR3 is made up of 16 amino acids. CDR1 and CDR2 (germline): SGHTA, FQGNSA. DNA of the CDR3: TGTGCCAGCAGGATCGGTACAGGGGGCGTCACCGGGGAGCTGTTTTTT. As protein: CASRIGTGGVTGELFF.

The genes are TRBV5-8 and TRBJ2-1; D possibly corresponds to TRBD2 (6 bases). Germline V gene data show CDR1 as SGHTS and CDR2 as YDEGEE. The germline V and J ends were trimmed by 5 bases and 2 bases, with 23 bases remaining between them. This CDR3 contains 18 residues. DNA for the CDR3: TGTGCCAGCAGTCCTCAGTGGAATTTGGGGGGTACCTACAATGAGCAGTTCTTC. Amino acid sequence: CASSPQWNLGGTYNEQFF. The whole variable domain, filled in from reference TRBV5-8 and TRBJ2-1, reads EAGVTQSPTHLIKTRGQQATLRCSPISGHTSVYWYQQALGLGLQFLLWYDEGEERNRGNFPPRFSGRQFPNYSSELNVNALELEDSALYLCASSPQWNLGGTYNEQFFGPGTRLTVL.

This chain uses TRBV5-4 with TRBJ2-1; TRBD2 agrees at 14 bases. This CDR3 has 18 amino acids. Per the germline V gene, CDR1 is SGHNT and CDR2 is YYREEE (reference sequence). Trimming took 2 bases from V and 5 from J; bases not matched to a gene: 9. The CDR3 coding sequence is TGTGCCAGCAGCTTCCCCGGGACTAGCGGGGGCCTAGACAATGAGCAGTTCTTC. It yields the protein CASSFPGTSGGLDNEQFF.

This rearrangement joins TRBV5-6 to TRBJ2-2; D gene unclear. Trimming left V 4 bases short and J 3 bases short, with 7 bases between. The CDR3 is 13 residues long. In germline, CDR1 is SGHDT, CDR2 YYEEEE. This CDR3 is CASSPLDTGELFF. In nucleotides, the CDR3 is TGTGCCAGCAGCCCTCTTGACACCGGGGAGCTGTTTTTT.

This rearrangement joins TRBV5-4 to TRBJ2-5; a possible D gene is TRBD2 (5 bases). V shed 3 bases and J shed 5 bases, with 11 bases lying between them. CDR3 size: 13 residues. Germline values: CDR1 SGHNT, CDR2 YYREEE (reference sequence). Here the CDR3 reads CASSWRGGETQYF. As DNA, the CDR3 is TGTGCCAGCAGCTGGAGAGGCGGGGAGACCCAGTACTTC.

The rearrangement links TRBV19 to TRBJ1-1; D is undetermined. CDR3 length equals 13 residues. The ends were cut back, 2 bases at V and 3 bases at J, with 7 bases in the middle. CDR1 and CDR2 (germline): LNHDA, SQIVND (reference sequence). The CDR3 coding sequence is TGTGCCAGTAGTATAACCAGCGACACTGAAGCTTTCTTT. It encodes CASSITSDTEAFF.

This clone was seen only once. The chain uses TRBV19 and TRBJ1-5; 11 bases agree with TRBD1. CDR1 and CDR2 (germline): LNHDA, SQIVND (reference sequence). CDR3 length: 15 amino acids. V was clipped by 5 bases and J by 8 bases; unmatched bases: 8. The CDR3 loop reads CASSPWTGGQEPQHF. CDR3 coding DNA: TGTGCCAGTAGTCCATGGACAGGGGGCCAGGAGCCCCAGCATTTT.

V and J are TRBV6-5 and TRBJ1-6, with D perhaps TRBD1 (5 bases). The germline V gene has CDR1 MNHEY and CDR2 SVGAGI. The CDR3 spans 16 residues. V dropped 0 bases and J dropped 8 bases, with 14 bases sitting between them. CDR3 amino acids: CASSYSPGRLHSPLHF. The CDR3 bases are TGTGCCAGCAGTTACTCGCCAGGGCGATTACATTCACCCCTCCACTTT.